This T cell receptor beta chain appears in the sequencing data of a study of OX40 agonist ivuxolimab in advanced cancers. Whole-study context: The treatment was a fully human IgG2 OX40 agonist, ivuxolimab.

General study points: People who partly responded at 0.1-3.0 mg/kg had some of the least clonal expansion seen.

Clones were read by immunoSEQ multiplex PCR, and TCRdb kept only the in-frame ones, dropping some. This table holds about 20,000 clones, about 88% found once. Regarding this clone: Its antigen is not known.

The CDR3 runs 12 residues. V was clipped by 4 bases and J by 8 bases, with 11 bases between them. Germline V lookup: CDR1 SEHNR, CDR2 FQNEAQ (reference sequence). The chain has TRBV7-9 and TRBJ1-1; D is possibly TRBD1 (5 bases). The material sequenced was CD4+ or CD8+ T cells sorted from blood, taken in a trial of the OX40 agonist ivuxolimab. The sequence was collected from an adult with an advanced solid tumor such as melanoma, head and neck, liver or kidney cancer. As DNA, the CDR3 is TGTGCCAGCAGCTCCCTGGGGGGAGAAGCTTTCTTT. This gives the protein CASSSLGGEAFF. Complete variable domain (other parts from reference TRBV7-9 and TRBJ1-1): DTGVSQNPRHKITKRGQNVTFRCDPISEHNRLYWYRQTLGQGPEFLTYFQNEAQLEKSRLLSDRFSAERPKGSFSTLEIQRTEQGDSAMYLCASSSLGGEAFFGQGTRLTVV.